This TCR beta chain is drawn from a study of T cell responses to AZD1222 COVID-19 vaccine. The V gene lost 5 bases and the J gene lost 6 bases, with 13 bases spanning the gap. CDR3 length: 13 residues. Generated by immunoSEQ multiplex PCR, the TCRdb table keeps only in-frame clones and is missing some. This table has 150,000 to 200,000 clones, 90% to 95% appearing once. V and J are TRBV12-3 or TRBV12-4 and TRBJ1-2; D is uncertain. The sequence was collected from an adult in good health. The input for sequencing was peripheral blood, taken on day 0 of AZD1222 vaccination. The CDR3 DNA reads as TGTGCCAGCAGTCCCCCGGGAGCTGATGGCTACACCTTC. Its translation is CASSPPGADGYTF.